The present entry profiles one T cell receptor (beta chain) with its context. Trimming shortened V by 5 bases and J by 4 bases, and 11 bases separated the two germline ends. Germline lookup yields CDR1 SGHVS and CDR2 FQNEAQ. The CDR3 has 13 amino acids. This sample is part of a study of response to subunit inactivated influenza vaccine. Using its own MiXCR run on the RT-PCR reads, TCRdb lists one record per CDR3 protein. The table includes 650,000 to 800,000 distinct CDR3 sequences, 18% detected once. The receptor was derived from a man over 45 who received an inactivated influenza vaccine. The gene calls are TRBV7-8 and TRBJ1-2; D is undetermined. Material: PBMCs from blood, obtained more than 4 days after vaccination. The CDR3 DNA follows: TGTGCCAGCAGCATCCCGGGCCGCTATGGCTACACCTTC. This translates into CASSIPGRYGYTF. The whole variable domain, filled in from reference TRBV7-8 and TRBJ1-2, reads GAGVSQSPRYKVAKRGQDVALRCDPISGHVSLFWYQQALGQGPEFLTYFQNEAQLDKSGLPSDRFFAERPEGSVSTLKIQRTQQEDSAVYLCASSIPGRYGYTFGSGTRLTVV.